A selection of T cell receptor beta chains follows, all from one sample in a study of blood T cells in healthy people across ages. TCRdb recomputed calls from the 5' RACE reads with MiXCR, one row per CDR3 protein. The data contain around 1,800,000 distinct CDR3 sequences, about 39% of them singletons. Sequenced input: blood. These receptors were collected from a human donor in good health. Both conserved end residues are part of each CDR3. Fields, in order: CDR3 protein, J gene, V gene.

CDR3aa: CASSLRQGAILEQYF
j_gene: TRBJ2-7
v_gene: TRBV7-2

CDR3aa: CASSYLDRSNQPQHF
j_gene: TRBJ1-5
v_gene: TRBV6-2/TRBV6-3

CDR3aa: CASTPRQGAVYEQYF
j_gene: TRBJ2-7
v_gene: TRBV7-2

CDR3aa: CASSYSSEGLFLNEQFF
j_gene: TRBJ2-1
v_gene: TRBV6-5

CDR3aa: CASRIGTGAYNEQYF
j_gene: .
v_gene: TRBV5-1

CDR3aa: CSASYGRVRVEQYF
j_gene: TRBJ2-7
v_gene: TRBV20-1

CDR3aa: CASSQDGGELFF
j_gene: TRBJ2-2
v_gene: TRBV4-2

CDR3aa: CASSLAAQREQYF
j_gene: TRBJ2-7
v_gene: TRBV7-3

CDR3aa: CASSLSGFQPQHF
j_gene: TRBJ1-5
v_gene: TRBV6-2/TRBV6-3

CDR3aa: CAIKMDRAGYEQYF
j_gene: TRBJ2-7
v_gene: TRBV10-3

CDR3aa: CASRLGQGINQPQHF
j_gene: TRBJ1-5
v_gene: TRBV7-2

CDR3aa: CASRTRNRGRGPTDTQYF
j_gene: TRBJ2-3
v_gene: TRBV7-9

CDR3aa: CAGSPAGSTDTQYF
j_gene: TRBJ2-3
v_gene: TRBV12-3/TRBV12-4

CDR3aa: CASRLRGMGYNEQFF
j_gene: TRBJ2-1
v_gene: TRBV12-3/TRBV12-4

CDR3aa: CASSLDASGGAKTQYF
j_gene: .
v_gene: TRBV7-2